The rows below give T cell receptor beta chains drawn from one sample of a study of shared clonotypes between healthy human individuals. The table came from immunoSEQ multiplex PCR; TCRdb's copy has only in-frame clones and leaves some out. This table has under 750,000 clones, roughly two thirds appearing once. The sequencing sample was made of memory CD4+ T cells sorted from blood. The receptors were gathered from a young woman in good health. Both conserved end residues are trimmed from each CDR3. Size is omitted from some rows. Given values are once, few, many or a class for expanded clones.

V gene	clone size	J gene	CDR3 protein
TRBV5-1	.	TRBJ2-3	ASRTGQAADTQY
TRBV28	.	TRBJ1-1	ASSSPDRADRTEAF
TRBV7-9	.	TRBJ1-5	ASSLSGGANQPQH
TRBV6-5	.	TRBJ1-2	ASQTGRGFNGYT
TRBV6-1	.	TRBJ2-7	ASRLPGGQDEQY
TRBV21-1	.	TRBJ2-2	ASRAGTRGPGELF
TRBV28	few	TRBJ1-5	ASRTQTANQPQH
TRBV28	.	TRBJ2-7	ASSGSSGRVYEQY
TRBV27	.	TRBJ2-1	ASRGISGRAGNEQF
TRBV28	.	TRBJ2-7	ASSSPGTSGSYEQY
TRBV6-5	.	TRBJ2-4	ASRRDRLAKNIQY
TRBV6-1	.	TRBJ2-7	ASSRLDYYEQY
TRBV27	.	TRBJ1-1	ASSLSGQGITEAF
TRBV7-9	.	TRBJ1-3	ASSAQGDSGNTIY
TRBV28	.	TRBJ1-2	ASSLSKIFRSGGDYGYT
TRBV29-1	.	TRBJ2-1	SVVRRRSGRAFEQF
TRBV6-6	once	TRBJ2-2	ASSSRQGRTGELF
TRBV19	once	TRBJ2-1	ASSTPSGDHNEQF
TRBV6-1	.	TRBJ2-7	ASSEAGTGHSEQY
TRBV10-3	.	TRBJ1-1	ATGTGGAYTEAF
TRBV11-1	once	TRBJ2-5	ASRSDRVQETQY
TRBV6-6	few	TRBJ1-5	ASSYGTQINQPQH
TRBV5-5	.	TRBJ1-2	ASSFPHNYGYT
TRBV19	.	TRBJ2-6	ASSIRRSSGANVLT
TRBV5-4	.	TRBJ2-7	ASSSWQGRRYEQY
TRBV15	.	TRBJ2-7	ATSLVGEYEQY
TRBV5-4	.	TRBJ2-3	ASSTGLAGGSGTQY
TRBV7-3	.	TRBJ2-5	ASSPEPVGTQY
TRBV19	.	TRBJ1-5	ASSIEEIQPQH
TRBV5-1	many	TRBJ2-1	ASSLTSGRASRNEQF
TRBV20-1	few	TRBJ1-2	SATLNGYT
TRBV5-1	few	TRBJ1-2	ASSSGTPNYGYT
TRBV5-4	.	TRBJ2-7	ASSNQPSGEQY
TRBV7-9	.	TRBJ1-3	ASNGQTSSGNTIY
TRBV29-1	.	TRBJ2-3	SVNRGLSTDTQY
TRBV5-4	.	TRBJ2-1	ASSSQKGAGGRNEQF
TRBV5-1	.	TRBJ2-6	ASSSLSGAAGANVLT
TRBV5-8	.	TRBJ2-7	ASSSQRYEQY
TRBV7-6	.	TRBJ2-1	ASSSQNVGNEQF